Shown below are 28 T cell receptor beta chains from a single sample sequenced in a study of shared clonotypes between healthy human individuals. Sequencing used immunoSEQ multiplex PCR; TCRdb keeps in-frame clones, though not all of them. The data show about 2 million clones, 95% seen once. The specimen was naive CD4+ T cells sorted from blood. Indicated subset: CD45RA+ positively selected. The receptor source for this set is a man aged 18-30 years in good health.

The rearrangement joins TRBV7-2 to TRBJ1-6; possibly TRBD1 for D (5 bases). The germline CDR1 and CDR2 sequences are SGHTA and FQGNSA. The germline V and J ends were trimmed by 3 bases and 10 bases, with 10 bases remaining between them. CDR3 size: 13 residues. CDR3 region: CASSFRVRSPLHF. The CDR3 DNA sequence: TGTGCCAGCAGCTTCAGGGTAAGGTCACCCCTCCACTTT.

The rearrangement uses TRBV30 and TRBJ2-7; D might be TRBD1 (6 bases). From germline, CDR1 is GTSNPN and CDR2 SVGIG (reference sequence). V lost 0 bases, J lost 5 bases, and 17 bases lay in between. This CDR3 has 15 residues. The CDR3 bases are TGTGCCTGGAGTGTTGGGTCAGGGGAATGGAACGAGCAGTACTTC. Protein product: CAWSVGSGEWNEQYF.

This clone has a single count. CDR3 protein: CASSGTSGTGELFF. The DNA of the CDR3 is TGTGCCAGCAGTGGGACTAGCGGCACCGGGGAGCTGTTTTTT. The genes are TRBV7-2 and TRBJ2-2; 11 bases fit TRBD2. The trim removed 6 bases at V and 4 bases at J, leaving 1 base unmatched. This CDR3 spans 14 amino acids. From germline, CDR1 is SGHTA and CDR2 FQGNSA.

This clone was recorded a few times. This chain links TRBV7-9 with TRBJ1-2; 7 bases are a match to TRBD1. The CDR3 is 13 residues long. CDR1 and CDR2 from the germline V gene are SEHNR and FQNEAQ (reference sequence). The ends lost 5 bases at V and 5 bases at J; junction bases unmatched: 5. The CDR3 bases are TGTGCCAGCAGCCGACAGGGATGGTATGGCTACACCTTC. Translated, it gives CASSRQGWYGYTF.

The V gene is TRBV7-8, the J gene TRBJ1-5; D is perhaps TRBD1 (5 bases). The CDR3 runs to 16 residues. The V gene lost 3 bases and the J gene lost 7 bases, with 19 bases spanning the gap. CDR1 and CDR2 (germline): SGHVS, FQNEAQ. The CDR3 spells CASSFSGTLETQPQHF. The CDR3 DNA follows: TGTGCCAGCAGCTTTTCCGGGACCCTAGAAACCCAGCCCCAGCATTTT.

The chain links TRBV27 to TRBJ1-6; TRBD1 agrees at 7 bases. V was clipped by 5 bases and J by 7 bases; unmatched bases: 14. Germline V lookup: CDR1 MNHEY, CDR2 SMNVEV (reference sequence). The CDR3 totals 17 residues. CDR3 coding DNA: TGTGCCAGCAGTCGAAGTGGCAAGGGGGCCAAAAATTCACCCCTCCACTTT. This sequence encodes CASSRSGKGAKNSPLHF.

V is TRBV5-4 and J is TRBJ2-2, with a possible D match to TRBD1 (5 bases). Trimming stripped 0 bases from V and 4 bases from J, with 10 bases between. The germline V gene has CDR1 SGHNT and CDR2 YYREEE (reference sequence). This CDR3 region has 15 residues. CDR3: CASSLELRGTGELFF. Written as DNA, the CDR3 is TGTGCCAGCAGCTTGGAACTTAGGGGCACCGGGGAGCTGTTTTTT.

This clone has only one observation. The rearrangement uses TRBV28 and TRBJ2-7; D is unresolved. V gave up 5 bases and J gave up 5 bases, with 16 bases separating them. Germline CDR1 is MDHEN and CDR2 is SYDVKM. This CDR3 comprises 14 residues. The CDR3: CASSAPGGPNEQYF. In DNA, the CDR3 is TGTGCCAGCAGTGCGCCAGGTGGTCCCAACGAGCAGTACTTC.

The chain couples TRBV2 to TRBJ1-2; D is uncertain. Trimming cost V 3 bases and J 4 bases, with 21 bases left between them. This CDR3 contains 17 residues. Germline lookup yields CDR1 SNHLY and CDR2 FYNNEI. The CDR3 DNA sequence: TGTGCCAGCAGTGAGCGGGTTATGACTGCTTACCTCTATGGCTACACCTTC. It is translated as CASSERVMTAYLYGYTF.

This rearrangement joins TRBV6-1 to TRBJ2-5, with D perhaps matching TRBD1 (5 bases). The CDR3 loop spans 14 amino acids. CDR1 and CDR2 from the germline V gene are MNHNS and SASEGT. Trimming shortened V by 4 bases and J by 5 bases, and 14 bases separated the two germline ends. The CDR3 DNA follows: TGTGCCAGCAGTGGTGCTGGGGCAGGGGAGACCCAGTACTTC. Translating it yields CASSGAGAGETQYF.

This clone has only a few counts. The CDR3 DNA follows: TGTGCCAGCAGCCCCAGGGACGGCTCCTACGAGCAGTACTTC. The encoded protein is CASSPRDGSYEQYF. The chain has TRBV9 and TRBJ2-5; D assignment may be TRBD1 or TRBD2 (5 bases each). The assigned J gene may be wrong: the sequence end matches TRBJ2-7 better. The CDR3 extends over 14 amino acids. CDR1 and CDR2 (germline): SGDLS, YYNGEE.

This clone was detected a few times. This CDR3 reads CASSVSTGNEQYF. Written as DNA, the CDR3 is TGTGCCAGCAGTGTTTCGACAGGGAACGAGCAGTACTTC. This chain uses TRBV2 with TRBJ2-7, with TRBD1 matching 7 bases. Trimming removed 4 bases from V and 5 bases from J; junction bases left unmatched: 5. The CDR3 is 13 residues long. Germline V gives CDR1 SNHLY, CDR2 FYNNEI.

In regard to this clone: The sample contains more than one DNA sequence encoding this CDR3. The V gene is TRBV20-1, the J gene TRBJ1-1; D is unclear. The V end was cut by 6 bases, the J end by 1 base, with 6 bases between. The CDR3 is made up of 11 amino acids. CDR1 is DFQATT, CDR2 SNEGSKA, per germline (reference sequence). The CDR3 here is CSASPNTEAFF. The CDR3, as DNA: TGCAGTGCCAGTCCGAACACTGAAGCTTTCTTT.

V usage is TRBV2 and J usage is TRBJ2-3; perhaps TRBD2 as D (5 bases). Trimming removed 8 bases from V and 6 bases from J, with 21 bases in between. The CDR3 runs 15 residues. Germline V lookup: CDR1 SNHLY, CDR2 FYNNEI. The DNA for the CDR3 is TGTGCCAGCGACTCGAATTCAGGACTGGGCGATACGCAGTATTTT. Translated, it gives CASDSNSGLGDTQYF.

The CDR3 sequence: CASSPLGPGLVGRNEQFF. CDR3 DNA sequence: TGTGCCAGTAGCCCTTTAGGACCGGGACTAGTAGGGAGGAATGAGCAGTTCTTC. The chain is built from TRBV19 and TRBJ2-1; TRBD2 matches 8 bases. V lost 6 bases to trimming and J lost 7 bases; unmatched junction nucleotides: 20. Germline V gene sequence: CDR1 LNHDA, CDR2 SQIVND (reference sequence). The CDR3 consists of 18 residues.

This clone was recorded only once. Additional DNA sequences in this sample encode the identical CDR3. The chain recombines TRBV28 with TRBJ2-4; 9 bases map to TRBD2. This CDR3 is 14 amino acids long. The V segment lost 6 bases and the J segment 1 base; nucleotides outside the gene matches: 1. Germline lookup yields CDR1 MDHEN and CDR2 SYDVKM. The DNA of the CDR3 is TGTGCCAGCAGCCTAGCGGGGGCCAAAAACATTCAGTACTTC. This gives the protein CASSLAGAKNIQYF.

The chain has TRBV10-3 and TRBJ1-1, with D possibly matching TRBD1 (5 bases). The ends were cut back, 3 bases at V and 3 bases at J, with 14 bases in the middle. The CDR3 length is 15 residues. The germline gives CDR1 ENHRY, CDR2 SYGVKD. Here the CDR3 reads CAISEIGAGHTEAFF. DNA for the CDR3: TGTGCCATCAGTGAAATAGGGGCCGGACACACTGAAGCTTTCTTT.

The J gene is TRBJ2-1, the V gene TRBV5-1; D tentatively fits TRBD1 or TRBD2 (6 bases each). The CDR3 totals 13 residues. CDR1 is SGHRS, CDR2 YFSETQ, per germline. Deletions cut 5 bases from V and 5 bases from J, with 11 bases between. CDR3 amino acids: CASRMGGNNEQFF. CDR3 in DNA: TGCGCCAGCAGAATGGGGGGCAACAATGAGCAGTTCTTC.

The V call is TRBV10-3, the J call TRBJ1-4; no clear D. Germline values: CDR1 ENHRY, CDR2 SYGVKD. The CDR3 is made up of 13 amino acids. V lost 3 bases to trimming and J lost 6 bases, with 8 bases between them. CDR3 coding DNA: TGTGCCATCAGTGATCGTCGCGATGAAAAACTGTTTTTT. It translates to CAISDRRDEKLFF.

The rearrangement uses TRBV5-1 and TRBJ1-5; 11 bases agree with TRBD1. This CDR3 is built from 15 residues. J lost 5 bases, V lost 4 bases, and 5 bases had no gene match. Germline lookup yields CDR1 SGHRS and CDR2 YFSETQ. CDR3 bases: TGCGCCAGCAGCCCGCGGACAGGGGGCGATCAGCCCCAGCATTTT. Its protein is CASSPRTGGDQPQHF.

Concerning this clone itself: This specimen includes other DNA sequences encoding the same CDR3. The rearrangement links TRBV29-1 to TRBJ2-5, with TRBD1 matching 7 bases. The germline V gene has CDR1 SQVTM and CDR2 ANQGSEA. The J segment lost 5 bases and the V segment lost 4 bases, leaving 4 bases of the junction unmatched. The CDR3 covers 12 residues. The CDR3 nucleotides are TGCAGCGTTGGACAGGGTGGGGAGACCCAGTACTTC. This encodes CSVGQGGETQYF. Using reference TRBV29-1 and TRBJ2-5 for the parts outside the CDR3, the full variable domain is SAVISQKPSRDICQRGTSLTIQCQVDSQVTMMFWYRQQPGQSLTLIATANQGSEATYESGFVIDKFPISRPNLTFSTLTVSNMSPEDSSIYLCSVGQGGETQYFGPGTRLLVL.

This sequence joins TRBV27 and TRBJ1-4; D ambiguous. This CDR3 is built from 16 residues. Between the trimmed V and J ends, which lost 5 bases and 3 bases, there was a span of 16 bases. Germline-derived CDR1 and CDR2 are MNHEY and SMNVEV (reference sequence). CDR3 sequence: CASSPIVREANEKLFF. CDR3 DNA sequence: TGTGCCAGCAGTCCTATCGTAAGGGAGGCTAATGAAAAACTGTTTTTT.

The chain joins TRBV29-1 to TRBJ2-3, with 8 nucleotides matching TRBD2. This CDR3 is built from 13 residues. Germline assignment: CDR1 SQVTM and CDR2 ANQGSEA. J gave up 4 bases and V 6 bases, and 6 bases lay outside the gene matches. The DNA for the CDR3 is TGCAGCGTCTTAACTAGCGGCCCAGATACGCAGTATTTT. This encodes CSVLTSGPDTQYF.

The V gene is TRBV5-6, the J gene TRBJ2-1; D might be TRBD2 (6 bases). The CDR3 length is 13 residues. The germline gives CDR1 SGHDT, CDR2 YYEEEE. V lost 4 bases to trimming and J lost 7 bases, with 12 bases between them. DNA for the CDR3: TGTGCCAGCAGCCAACAGGCGGGGAATGAGCAGTTCTTC. Translating it yields CASSQQAGNEQFF.

With respect to this clone: Other DNA sequences from this sample encode an identical CDR3 as well. This CDR3 is CASSPGLAGETQYF. In DNA form, the CDR3 reads TGTGCCAGCAGCCCGGGACTAGCGGGAGAGACCCAGTACTTC. This rearrangement joins TRBV7-9 to TRBJ2-5; TRBD2 agrees at 12 bases. The CDR3 runs 14 residues. Germline V gives CDR1 SEHNR, CDR2 FQNEAQ (reference sequence). The V segment lost 5 bases and the J segment 4 bases; nucleotides outside the gene matches: 2.

The chain links TRBV7-2 to TRBJ2-1; 7 bases line up with TRBD1. The CDR3 totals 14 residues. V was pared by 5 bases and J by 5 bases, with 6 bases of the junction left unmatched. Germline V gene lookup returns CDR1 SGHTA and CDR2 FQGNSA. CDR3 amino acids: CASSLTGLHNEQFF. DNA of the CDR3: TGTGCCAGCAGCCTGACAGGGTTACACAATGAGCAGTTCTTC.

V usage is TRBV29-1 and J usage is TRBJ2-3, with 9 nucleotides matching TRBD1. The CDR3 is 14 amino acids. The V gene's germline CDR1 is SQVTM and CDR2 ANQGSEA. With 8 bases clipped from V and 4 bases from J, the junction kept 10 bases outside the gene matches. The CDR3 nucleotides read TGCAGCCTTCGATTGGGACAGGGATCAGATACGCAGTATTTT. Residues: CSLRLGQGSDTQYF.

The chain carries TRBV6-1 and TRBJ1-2; D ambiguous. Germline loops: CDR1 MNHNS, CDR2 SASEGT. V was pared by 3 bases and J by 8 bases, with 10 bases between. The CDR3 is made up of 12 amino acids. The CDR3 is CASSETTTGYTF. CDR3 nucleotides: TGTGCCAGCAGTGAGACGACAACCGGCTACACCTTC.